One and the same sample provided the 6 T cell receptor beta chains below, sequenced in a study of molecular identifiers for immune sequencing clone quantification. Each CDR3 protein is one row after TCRdb ran MiXCR on the PCR reads. The sample lists more than 550,000 distinct CDR3 sequences; approximately 24% were seen once. Material for sequencing was naive CD8+ T cells from blood, with Jurkat cell RNA spiked in. Subset defined: FACS-sorted CD8+CD4-CCR7+CD45RA+ naive T cells. These receptors all stem from a human donor in good health. Some libraries in this study had Jurkat cell RNA spiked in.

This clonotype has only a few counts. V is TRBV6-2 or TRBV6-3 and J is TRBJ1-5; 7 nucleotides align to TRBD1. The CDR3 consists of 14 residues. The V segment lost 6 bases and the J segment 0 bases; nucleotides outside the gene matches: 2. Germline CDR1 is MNHEY and CDR2 is SVGEGT. This chain's CDR3 is CASSWTGSNQPQHF. In DNA form, the CDR3 reads TGTGCCAGCAGCTGGACAGGTAGCAATCAGCCCCAGCATTTT.

With regard to this clonotype: A much larger clone lies one base from this, so it may be a read error. The genes are TRBV28 and TRBJ2-5; 9 nucleotides align to TRBD2. The CDR3 is made up of 19 amino acids. Trimming cost V 3 bases and J 0 bases; bases outside gene matches: 14. Looked up from germline, CDR1 is MDHEN and CDR2 is SYDVKM. The CDR3 nucleotides read TGTGCCAGCAGTTTCGGCCCCCTCGGGGGCGGGGGGGACCAAGAGACCCAGTACTTC. Its protein product is CASSFGPLGGGGDQETQYF.

Of note for this clonotype: A read error may produce the germline difference seen at one junction end. The rearrangement joins TRBV4-1 to TRBJ2-1, with 7 nucleotides matching TRBD1. The length of the CDR3 is 14 residues. Germline V CDR1 and CDR2: MGHRA, YSYEKL. The DNA of the CDR3 is TGCGCCAGCAGCCTCACAGGGGCCTACAATAAGCAGATCTTC. This codes for CASSLTGAYNKQIF.

The chain has TRBV7-9 and TRBJ2-7; 9 bases agree with TRBD2. The V gene's germline CDR1 is SEHNR and CDR2 FQNEAQ (reference sequence). This CDR3 has 17 residues. V shed 5 bases, J shed 1 base, and the junction held 12 bases outside the gene matches. CDR3 loop: CASSRGGGRATSYEQYF. DNA of the CDR3: TGTGCCAGCAGCCGAGGCGGCGGGAGGGCCACATCCTACGAGCAGTACTTC. Variable domain in full (rest from reference TRBV7-9 and TRBJ2-7): DTGVSQNPRHKITKRGQNVTFRCDPISEHNRLYWYRQTLGQGPEFLTYFQNEAQLEKSRLLSDRFSAERPKGSFSTLEIQRTEQGDSAMYLCASSRGGGRATSYEQYFGPGTRLTVT.

For this clonotype: Since a much larger clone is just one base distant, this may be a read error. This chain links TRBV27 with TRBJ1-1; 7 bases match TRBD1. The CDR3 is 15 amino acids. Germline V gene lookup returns CDR1 MNHEY and CDR2 SMNVEV (reference sequence). With V trimmed by 7 bases and J by 11 bases, 19 bases remained unmatched. The CDR3 protein is CASTTDRDPQERAFF. CDR3 DNA: TGTGCCAGCACCACCGACAGGGATCCTCAAGAGCGGGCTTTCTTT.

This clonotype was seen only a few times. This chain connects TRBV20-1 to TRBJ1-2, with 7 bases matching TRBD1. The trim removed 0 bases at V and 4 bases at J, leaving 5 bases unmatched. Germline assignment: CDR1 DFQATT and CDR2 SNEGSKA (reference sequence). The CDR3 sequence is 14 residues long. The CDR3 nucleotides read TGCAGTGCTAGAGATTTTTCAGGGGGCTATGGCTACACCTTC. This codes for CSARDFSGGYGYTF.